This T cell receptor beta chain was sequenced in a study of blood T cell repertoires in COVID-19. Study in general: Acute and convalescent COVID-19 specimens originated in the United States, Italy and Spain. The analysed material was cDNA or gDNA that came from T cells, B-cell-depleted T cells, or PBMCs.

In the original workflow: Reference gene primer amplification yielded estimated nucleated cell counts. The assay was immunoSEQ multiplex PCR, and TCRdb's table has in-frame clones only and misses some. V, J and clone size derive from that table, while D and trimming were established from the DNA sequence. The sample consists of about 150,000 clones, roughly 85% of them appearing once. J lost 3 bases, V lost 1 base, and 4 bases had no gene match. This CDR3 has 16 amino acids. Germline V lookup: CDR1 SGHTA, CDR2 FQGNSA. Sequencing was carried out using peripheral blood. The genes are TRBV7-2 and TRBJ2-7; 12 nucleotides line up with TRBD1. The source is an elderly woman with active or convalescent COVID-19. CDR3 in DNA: TGTGCCAGCAGCTTAGTTGGGACAGGGGGCTTCTACGAGCAGTACTTC. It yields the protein CASSLVGTGGFYEQYF.